The present T cell receptor beta chain was sequenced within a study of spatial heterogeneity in lung cancer. The wider study: Alpha-chain sequences were consistently detected in smaller numbers than beta-chain sequences. Unique TCR and UMI combinations averaged more than ten appearances each in raw reads.

CDR1 is SGHRS and CDR2 is YFSETQ in the germline V gene. The ends lost 4 bases at V and 7 bases at J; junction bases unmatched: 11. The CDR3 has 16 residues. Time point in this sample: blood at routine non-recurrence follow-up after resection. At least ten counts were recorded for this clonotype. TCRdb reprocessed the 5' RACE reads with MiXCR, giving one entry per CDR3 protein. The sample includes around 27,000 distinct CDR3 sequences, almost 5.5% of them seen just once. The input for sequencing was PBMCs, taken at follow-up. This receptor was taken from a female donor with early-stage non-small cell lung cancer. This chain joins TRBV5-1 and TRBJ1-2, with 12 bases aligning to TRBD1. The CDR3 sequence: CASSPSPGQGAVGYTF. The CDR3 DNA follows: TGCGCCAGCAGCCCGAGTCCGGGACAGGGGGCTGTTGGCTACACCTTC.